The 25 T cell receptor beta chains reported below all come from one sample, sequenced in a study of tumor-infiltrating lymphocytes in oesophageal squamous cell carcinoma (dated by TCRdb to the mid-2010s). The library was generated by PCR. The sequencer listed for this sample is Illumina HiSeq 2000. TCRdb reran the public reads through fastp at Q25 and MiXCR, keeping productive beta chains. Each record represents a unique CDR3 protein, reported with the most common genes and DNA among its rows. The sample table contains tens of thousands of distinct CDR3 sequences; only one count was recorded for over 30% of them. Jointly, the top ten make up about a fifth of the sample. Specimen: esophageal tumor tissue. The source of these receptors is a female donor with esophageal squamous cell carcinoma.

This clonotype was detected many times. CDR3 sequence reads: CASSETGPNHAQHF. CDR3 DNA: TGTGCCAGCAGTGAGACAGGGCCGAATCACGCCCAGCATTTT. The J gene is TRBJ1-5, the V gene TRBV6-1; 7 nucleotides match TRBD1. The V segment lost 3 bases and the J segment 11 bases; nucleotides outside the gene matches: 10. Germline V gene lookup returns CDR1 MNHNS and CDR2 SASEGT. The CDR3 covers 14 residues.

At least ten counts were recorded for this clonotype. The genes are TRBV4-2 and TRBJ2-5, with 8 bases lining up with TRBD1. The germline V gene encodes CDR1 LGHNA and CDR2 YNFKEQ. V shed 2 bases and J 5 bases; nucleotides not matched to a gene: 7. The CDR3 covers 15 residues. In nucleotides, the CDR3 is TGTGCCAGCAGCCAACAGGGGGCGGTTGAGGAGACCCAGTACTTC. Protein: CASSQQGAVEETQYF.

By sample share, this clonotype is medium-sized. The rearrangement links TRBV7-9 to TRBJ1-2; D is possibly TRBD1 (5 bases). The CDR3 is 20 amino acids. Germline assignment: CDR1 SEHNR and CDR2 FQNEAQ (reference sequence). Trimming cost V 2 bases and J 0 bases, with 25 bases left between them. The CDR3 loop reads CASSLIVGGTRVPSNYGYTF. The CDR3 DNA reads TGTGCCAGCAGCTTAATAGTGGGAGGGACTAGAGTCCCCTCTAACTATGGCTACACCTTC.

This clonotype was observed a few times. The chain carries TRBV7-9 and TRBJ2-5, with D uncertain. Trimming removed 2 bases at V and 3 bases at J, with 7 bases between. The germline gives CDR1 SEHNR, CDR2 FQNEAQ (reference sequence). The length of the CDR3 is 13 residues. The CDR3 nucleotides read TGTGCCAGCAGCTTACGGGCTGAAGAGACCCAGTACTTC. Encoded protein: CASSLRAEETQYF.

V is TRBV7-8 and J is TRBJ2-7; D gene ambiguous. This CDR3 has 15 residues. CDR1 is SGHVS, CDR2 FQNEAQ, per germline. V gave up 3 bases and J gave up 6 bases, with 18 bases separating them. Here the CDR3 DNA reads TGTGCCAGCAGCTTTAGTCGTCAAACTTCGGGCGAGCAGTACTTC. Translated, it gives CASSFSRQTSGEQYF.

At least ten counts were recorded for this clonotype. The V and J genes are TRBV28 and TRBJ1-2; 7 bases agree with TRBD1. V was clipped by 5 bases and J by 4 bases; unmatched bases: 4. Germline V gene data show CDR1 as MDHEN and CDR2 as SYDVKM. This CDR3 contains 13 residues. Here the CDR3 DNA reads TGTGCCAGCAGTCGGCCAGGGGGCTATGGCTACACCTTC. Protein sequence: CASSRPGGYGYTF.

V is TRBV7-6 and J is TRBJ2-5; the D gene is possibly TRBD2 (7 bases). The J call may be wrong; the DNA end is better matched by TRBJ2-1. Germline lookup yields CDR1 SGHVS and CDR2 FNYEAQ. The CDR3 spans 16 residues. DNA of the CDR3: TGTGCCAGCAGCCCCAGCCTGGGGGGGGGCAGGGGTGAGCAGTTCTTC. It specifies CASSPSLGGGRGEQFF.

This chain uses TRBV7-2 with TRBJ2-2; D is uncertain. Gene TRBJ1-1 matches the end of the DNA better, so the J call may be wrong. CDR1 is SGHTA and CDR2 is FQGNSA in the germline V gene. The CDR3 length is 17 residues. CDR3 nucleotide sequence: TGTGCCAGCAGCTTTCAACTCCCTAAGGGAGGAGGAACTGAAGCTTTCTTT. Protein: CASSFQLPKGGGTEAFF.

The rearrangement uses TRBV7-2 and TRBJ2-3; D might be TRBD1 or TRBD2, each matching 6 bases. The CDR3 consists of 14 residues. The germline V and J ends were trimmed by 0 bases and 6 bases, with 10 bases remaining between them. Germline CDR1 and CDR2: SGHTA and FQGNSA. The DNA of the CDR3 is TGTGCCAGCAGCTTAGCGGGGGGCGCGGATACGCAGTATTTT. This translates into CASSLAGGADTQYF.

The gene calls are TRBV2 and TRBJ1-4; D uncertain. CDR1 SNHLY and CDR2 FYNNEI come from the germline V gene. This CDR3 is 13 amino acids long. V dropped 8 bases and J dropped 7 bases, with 14 bases sitting between them. The DNA for the CDR3 is TGTGCCAGCTCGTCCCGAGACCGTGAAAAACTGTTTTTT. Translating it yields CASSSRDREKLFF.

This clonotype was found many times. The gene calls are TRBV6-1 and TRBJ1-1; 7 nucleotides agree with TRBD1. V shed 6 bases, J shed 7 bases, and the junction held 8 bases outside the gene matches. Germline CDR1 and CDR2: MNHNS and SASEGT. The CDR3 loop spans 13 amino acids. The CDR3 region is CASSKTGQYEAFF. The CDR3 DNA is TGTGCCAGCAGCAAAACGGGACAGTATGAAGCTTTCTTT.

The table lists this clonotype with many counts. The chain is built from TRBV10-1 and TRBJ2-1; 7 bases are shared with TRBD2. Losses at the gene ends were 4 bases for V and 8 bases for J; bases not matched to a gene: 5. The V gene's germline CDR1 is WNHNN and CDR2 SYGVQD (reference sequence). The length of the CDR3 is 13 residues. The CDR3 DNA reads TGCGCCAGCAGTGGTCCCAGCGGGGATGAGCAGTTCTTC. It is translated as CASSGPSGDEQFF.

In its sample, this clonotype was seen many times. V and J are TRBV27 and TRBJ2-1; 7 nucleotides agree with TRBD2. The CDR3 runs 16 residues. J gave up 4 bases and V 3 bases, and 9 bases lay outside the gene matches. CDR1 MNHEY and CDR2 SMNVEV come from the germline V gene (reference sequence). The CDR3: CASSFVAGTIYNEQFF. CDR3 DNA sequence: TGTGCCAGCAGTTTTGTAGCGGGTACAATATACAATGAGCAGTTCTTC.

This clonotype was picked up one time. The chain employs TRBV7-3 and TRBJ2-5; D ambiguous. The J call is uncertain, as TRBJ2-1 better fits the DNA end. There are 13 residues in the CDR3. Germline CDR1 and CDR2: SGHTA and FQGTGA. The CDR3 loop reads CASSLIRYGEQFF. DNA of the CDR3: TGTGCCAGCAGCTTAATCCGGTATGGTGAGCAGTTCTTC.

The chain couples TRBV15 to TRBJ2-1; 7 bases fit TRBD2. The DNA matches TRBJ2-7 better at its end, which makes the J call doubtful. Germline V gene lookup returns CDR1 LNHNV and CDR2 YYDKDF (reference sequence). The CDR3 sequence is 19 residues long. Here the CDR3 DNA reads TGTGCCACCAGCAGAGGATTTTGGATCGGCGGGAGCTCCTACAATGAGCAGTACTTC. Protein sequence: CATSRGFWIGGSSYNEQYF.

The V and J genes are TRBV7-3 and TRBJ2-1, with 11 bases fitting TRBD2. The J call is doubtful: the DNA matches TRBJ2-7 better. The CDR3 length is 17 residues. Germline V gene lookup returns CDR1 SGHTA and CDR2 FQGTGA. The CDR3 region has the DNA TGTGCCAGCAGCCCGACTAGCGGGATTTGGTCCTACAATGAGCAGTACTTC. Its translation is CASSPTSGIWSYNEQYF.

This chain uses TRBV5-1 with TRBJ2-4; D is ambiguous. The J call may be in error: the DNA end matches TRBJ2-7 better. Germline lookup yields CDR1 SGHRS and CDR2 YFSETQ. The CDR3 loop spans 13 amino acids. CDR3 coding DNA: TGCGCCAGCAGCTCCTCCGCTGCCTACGAGCAGTACTTC. It is translated as CASSSSAAYEQYF.

In its sample, this clonotype ranks as medium-sized. This sequence joins TRBV7-2 and TRBJ2-4; 7 bases align to TRBD1. The J segment lost 1 base and the V segment lost 5 bases, leaving 8 bases of the junction unmatched. CDR1 and CDR2 from the germline V gene are SGHTA and FQGNSA. The CDR3 has 16 amino acids. Here the CDR3 reads CASSPDRAEAKNIQYF. CDR3 nucleotides: TGTGCCAGCAGCCCAGACAGGGCGGAGGCCAAAAACATTCAGTACTTC. Supplemented by reference TRBV7-2 and TRBJ2-4, the full variable domain reads GAGVSQSPSNKVTEKGKDVELRCDPISGHTALYWYRQSLGQGLEFLIYFQGNSAPDKSGLPSDRFSAERTGGSVSTLTIQRTQQEDSAVYLCASSPDRAEAKNIQYFGAGTRLSVL.

V and J are TRBV7-2 and TRBJ2-7, with 10 bases matching TRBD2. The closer fit of TRBJ2-5 to the DNA end suggests the J call may be wrong. This CDR3 contains 16 residues. Germline V CDR1 and CDR2: SGHTA, FQGNSA. The CDR3 DNA reads TGTGCCAGCAGCTTAGGACTAGCGGGTGTCCAAGAGACCCAGTACTTC. Amino acids: CASSLGLAGVQETQYF.

This clonotype was recorded only once. The chain recombines TRBV11-2 with TRBJ2-4, with D possibly being TRBD1 or TRBD2 (5 bases each). The CDR3 consists of 13 residues. Germline loops: CDR1 SGHAT, CDR2 FQNNGV. Trimming pared 5 bases from V and 5 bases from J, leaving 10 bases between. CDR3 nucleotides: TGTGCCAGCAGCCACGGGGCCCAAAACATTCAGTACTTC. Its translation: CASSHGAQNIQYF.

This chain links TRBV7-3 with TRBJ2-3; D is unclear. The CDR3 has 13 residues. Germline V gene sequence: CDR1 SGHTA, CDR2 FQGTGA. Trimming shortened V by 1 base and J by 7 bases, and 9 bases separated the two germline ends. The CDR3 sequence: CASSLIPTNTQYF. In DNA form, the CDR3 reads TGTGCCAGCAGCTTAATTCCCACTAATACGCAGTATTTT.

This clonotype was counted many times. The CDR3 bases are TGTGCCAGCAGTTCGGGACAGGGACGCAGCACAGATACGCAGTATTTT. Protein product: CASSSGQGRSTDTQYF. V gene TRBV27 combines with J gene TRBJ2-3, with TRBD1 matching 9 bases. There are 16 residues in the CDR3. In germline, CDR1 is MNHEY, CDR2 SMNVEV (reference sequence). Trimming at V came to 4 bases and at J to 0 bases, leaving 5 bases not matched to a gene.

This clonotype has a count of ten or more. The V and J genes are TRBV28 and TRBJ1-4, with 8 bases matching TRBD1. Looked up from germline, CDR1 is MDHEN and CDR2 is SYDVKM. Trimming removed 3 bases from V and 8 bases from J; junction bases left unmatched: 8. There are 15 residues in the CDR3. CDR3 residues: CASSFPGQGIEKLFF. The DNA for the CDR3 is TGTGCCAGCAGTTTCCCCGGACAGGGAATCGAAAAACTGTTTTTT.

This clonotype was counted at least ten times. The chain employs TRBV24-1 and TRBJ2-1; 8 nucleotides agree with TRBD2. The CDR3 is 16 residues long. The junction had 8 bases not matched to a gene; V was cut back by 1 base and J by 7 bases. Germline V CDR1 and CDR2: KGHDR, SFDVKD. CDR3 loop: CATSDFPGTRGNEQFF. CDR3 coding DNA: TGTGCCACCAGTGATTTTCCCGGGACTAGGGGAAATGAGCAGTTCTTC.

The table lists this clonotype with many counts. V usage is TRBV6-6 and J usage is TRBJ2-7; TRBD1 matches 7 bases. The J segment lost 7 bases and the V segment lost 2 bases, leaving 8 bases of the junction unmatched. CDR1 is MNHNY, CDR2 SVGAGI, per germline (reference sequence). This CDR3 spans 14 amino acids. Written as DNA, the CDR3 is TGTGCCAGCAGTTACGGGGGACAGCCCAATGAGCAGTACTTC. It encodes CASSYGGQPNEQYF.